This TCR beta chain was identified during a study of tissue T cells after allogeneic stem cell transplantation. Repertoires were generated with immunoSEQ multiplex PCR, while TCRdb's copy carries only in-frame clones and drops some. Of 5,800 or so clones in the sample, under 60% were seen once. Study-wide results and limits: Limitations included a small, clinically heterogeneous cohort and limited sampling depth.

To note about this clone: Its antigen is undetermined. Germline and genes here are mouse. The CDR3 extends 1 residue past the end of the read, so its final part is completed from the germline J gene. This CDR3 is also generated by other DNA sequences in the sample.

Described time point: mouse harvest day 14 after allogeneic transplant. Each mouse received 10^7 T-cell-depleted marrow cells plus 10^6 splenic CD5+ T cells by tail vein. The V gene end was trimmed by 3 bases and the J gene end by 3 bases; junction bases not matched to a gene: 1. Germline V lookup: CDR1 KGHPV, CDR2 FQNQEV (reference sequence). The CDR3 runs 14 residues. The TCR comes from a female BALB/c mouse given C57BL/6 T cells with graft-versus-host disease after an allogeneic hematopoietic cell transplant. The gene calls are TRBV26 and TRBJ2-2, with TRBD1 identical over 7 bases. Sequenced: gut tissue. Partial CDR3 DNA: TGTGCCAGCAGTCTCACAGGGGACACCGGGCAGCTCTAC. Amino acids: CASSLTGDTGQLY. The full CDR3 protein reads CASSLTGDTGQLYF.